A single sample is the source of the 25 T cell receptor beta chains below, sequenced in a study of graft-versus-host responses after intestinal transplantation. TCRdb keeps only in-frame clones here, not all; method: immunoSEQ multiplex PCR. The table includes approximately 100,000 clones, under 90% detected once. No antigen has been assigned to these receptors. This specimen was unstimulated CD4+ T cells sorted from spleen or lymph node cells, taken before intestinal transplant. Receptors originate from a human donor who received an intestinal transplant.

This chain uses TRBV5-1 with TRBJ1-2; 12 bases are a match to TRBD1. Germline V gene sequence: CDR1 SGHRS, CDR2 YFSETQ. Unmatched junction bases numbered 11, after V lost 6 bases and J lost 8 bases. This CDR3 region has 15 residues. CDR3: CASTTGTGGPWGYTF. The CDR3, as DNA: TGCGCCAGCACGACCGGGACAGGGGGCCCGTGGGGCTACACCTTC. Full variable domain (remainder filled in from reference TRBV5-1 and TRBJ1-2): KAGVTQTPRYLIKTRGQQVTLSCSPISGHRSVSWYQQTPGQGLQFLFEYFSETQRNKGNFPGRFSGRQFSNSRSEMNVSTLELGDSALYLCASTTGTGGPWGYTFGSGTRLTVV.

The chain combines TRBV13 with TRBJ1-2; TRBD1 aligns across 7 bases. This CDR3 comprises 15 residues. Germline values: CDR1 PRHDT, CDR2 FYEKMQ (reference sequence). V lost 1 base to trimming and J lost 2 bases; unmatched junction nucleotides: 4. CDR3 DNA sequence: TGTGCCAGCAGCTTAGTGGCAGGGGGAAACTATGGCTACACCTTC. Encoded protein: CASSLVAGGNYGYTF.

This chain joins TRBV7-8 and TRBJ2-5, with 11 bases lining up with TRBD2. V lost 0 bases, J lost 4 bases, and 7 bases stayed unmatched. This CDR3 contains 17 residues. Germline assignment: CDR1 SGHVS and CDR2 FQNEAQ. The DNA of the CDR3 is TGTGCCAGCAGCTTAGCGCGGGGTAGCGGGGGGGCAGAGACCCAGTACTTC. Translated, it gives CASSLARGSGGAETQYF. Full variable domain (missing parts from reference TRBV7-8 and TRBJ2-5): GAGVSQSPRYKVAKRGQDVALRCDPISGHVSLFWYQQALGQGPEFLTYFQNEAQLDKSGLPSDRFFAERPEGSVSTLKIQRTQQEDSAVYLCASSLARGSGGAETQYFGPGTRLLVL.

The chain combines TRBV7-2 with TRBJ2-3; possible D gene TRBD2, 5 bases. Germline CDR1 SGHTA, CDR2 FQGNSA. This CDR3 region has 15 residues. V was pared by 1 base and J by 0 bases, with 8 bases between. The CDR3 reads CASSLGGQSTDTQYF. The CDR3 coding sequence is TGTGCCAGCAGCTTAGGAGGGCAGAGCACAGATACGCAGTATTTT.

The CDR3 loop reads CASSLAGQVNTGELFF. Written as DNA, the CDR3 is TGTGCCAGCAGCTTGGCGGGACAGGTGAACACCGGGGAGCTGTTTTTT. This rearrangement joins TRBV5-4 to TRBJ2-2; 8 bases map to TRBD1. The CDR3 covers 16 residues. V gave up 0 bases and J gave up 1 base; unmatched junction bases: 2. Germline lookup yields CDR1 SGHNT and CDR2 YYREEE (reference sequence).

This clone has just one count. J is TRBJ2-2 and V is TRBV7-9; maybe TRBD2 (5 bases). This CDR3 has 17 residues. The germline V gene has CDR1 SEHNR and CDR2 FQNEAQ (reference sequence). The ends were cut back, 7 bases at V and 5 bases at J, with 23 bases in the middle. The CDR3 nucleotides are TGTGCCAGCACCCCCCAACGGGGAACGTCGGGGACCGGGGAGCTGTTTTTT. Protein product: CASTPQRGTSGTGELFF.

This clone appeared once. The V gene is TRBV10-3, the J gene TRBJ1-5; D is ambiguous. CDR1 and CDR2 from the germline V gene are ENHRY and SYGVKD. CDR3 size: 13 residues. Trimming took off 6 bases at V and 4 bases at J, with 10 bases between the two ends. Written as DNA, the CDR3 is TGTGCCATCAGCAACTTCGCAAATCAGCCCCAGCATTTT. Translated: CAISNFANQPQHF.

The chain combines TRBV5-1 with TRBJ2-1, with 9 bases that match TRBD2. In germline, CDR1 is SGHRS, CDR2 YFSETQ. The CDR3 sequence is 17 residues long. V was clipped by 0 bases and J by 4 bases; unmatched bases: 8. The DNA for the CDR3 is TGCGCCAGCAGCTTGGTTTTAGCGGGGGCGACTTACAATGAGCAGTTCTTC. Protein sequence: CASSLVLAGATYNEQFF.

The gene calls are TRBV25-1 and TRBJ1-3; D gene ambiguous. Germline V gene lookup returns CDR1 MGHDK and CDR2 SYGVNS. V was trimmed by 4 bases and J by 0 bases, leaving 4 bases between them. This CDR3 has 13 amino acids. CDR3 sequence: CASSAISGNTIYF. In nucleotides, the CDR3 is TGTGCCAGCAGTGCCATCTCTGGAAACACCATATATTTT.

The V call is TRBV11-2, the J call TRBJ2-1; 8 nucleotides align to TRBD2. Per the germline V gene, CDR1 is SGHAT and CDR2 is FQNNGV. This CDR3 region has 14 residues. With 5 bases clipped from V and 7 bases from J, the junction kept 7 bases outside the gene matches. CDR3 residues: CASSLGGGPNEQFF. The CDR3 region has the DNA TGTGCCAGCAGCCTCGGGGGGGGCCCAAATGAGCAGTTCTTC.

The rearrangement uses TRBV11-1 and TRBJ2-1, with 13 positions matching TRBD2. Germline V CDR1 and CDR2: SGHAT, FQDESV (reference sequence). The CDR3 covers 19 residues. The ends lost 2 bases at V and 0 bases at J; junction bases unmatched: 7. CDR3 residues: CASSLRRLAGGRSYNEQFF. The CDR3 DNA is TGTGCCAGCAGCTTAAGGAGACTAGCGGGGGGCCGCTCCTACAATGAGCAGTTCTTC.

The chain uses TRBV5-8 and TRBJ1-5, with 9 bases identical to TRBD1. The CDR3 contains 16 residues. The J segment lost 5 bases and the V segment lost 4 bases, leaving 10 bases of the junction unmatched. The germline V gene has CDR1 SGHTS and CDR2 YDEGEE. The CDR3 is CASSLRGTGYYQPQHF. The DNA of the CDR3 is TGTGCCAGCAGCCTCAGGGGGACAGGGTATTATCAGCCCCAGCATTTT.

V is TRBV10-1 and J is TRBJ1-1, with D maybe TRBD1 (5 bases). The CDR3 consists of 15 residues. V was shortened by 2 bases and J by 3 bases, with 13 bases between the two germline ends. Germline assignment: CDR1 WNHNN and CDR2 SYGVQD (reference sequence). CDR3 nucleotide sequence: TGCGCCAGCAGTGAGCGTCGGGGGGTGGACACTGAAGCTTTCTTT. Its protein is CASSERRGVDTEAFF.

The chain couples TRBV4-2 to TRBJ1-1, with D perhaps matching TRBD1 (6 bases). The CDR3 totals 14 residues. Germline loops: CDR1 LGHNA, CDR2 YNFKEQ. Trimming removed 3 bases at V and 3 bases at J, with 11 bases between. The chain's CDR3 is CASSQKQGDTEAFF. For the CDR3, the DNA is TGTGCCAGCAGCCAGAAACAGGGCGACACTGAAGCTTTCTTT.

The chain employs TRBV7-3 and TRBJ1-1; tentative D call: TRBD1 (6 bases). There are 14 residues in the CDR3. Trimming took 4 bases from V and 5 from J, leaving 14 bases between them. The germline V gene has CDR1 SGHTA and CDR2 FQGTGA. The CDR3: CASSSSGQGTEAFF. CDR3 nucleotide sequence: TGTGCCAGCAGCTCCTCTGGTCAGGGGACTGAAGCTTTCTTT.

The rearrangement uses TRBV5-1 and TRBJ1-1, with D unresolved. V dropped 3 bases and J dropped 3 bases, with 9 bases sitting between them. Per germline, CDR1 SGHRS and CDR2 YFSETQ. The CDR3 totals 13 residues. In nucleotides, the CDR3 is TGCGCCAGCAGCTATGTGGGAGACACTGAAGCTTTCTTT. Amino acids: CASSYVGDTEAFF. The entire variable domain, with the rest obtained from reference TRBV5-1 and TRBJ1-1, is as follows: KAGVTQTPRYLIKTRGQQVTLSCSPISGHRSVSWYQQTPGQGLQFLFEYFSETQRNKGNFPGRFSGRQFSNSRSEMNVSTLELGDSALYLCASSYVGDTEAFFGQGTRLTVV.

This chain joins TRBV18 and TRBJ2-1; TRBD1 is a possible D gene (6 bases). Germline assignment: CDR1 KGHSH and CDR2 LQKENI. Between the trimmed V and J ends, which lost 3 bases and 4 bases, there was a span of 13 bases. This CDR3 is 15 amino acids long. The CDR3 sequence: CASSPRTVIYNEQFF. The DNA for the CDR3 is TGTGCCAGCTCACCGAGGACAGTAATATACAATGAGCAGTTCTTC.

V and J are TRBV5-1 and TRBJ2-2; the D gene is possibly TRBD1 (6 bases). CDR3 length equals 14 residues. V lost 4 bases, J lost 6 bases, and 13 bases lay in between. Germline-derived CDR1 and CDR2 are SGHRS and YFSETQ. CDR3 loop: CASSIRQEAGELFF. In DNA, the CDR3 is TGCGCCAGCAGCATAAGACAGGAGGCCGGGGAGCTGTTTTTT.

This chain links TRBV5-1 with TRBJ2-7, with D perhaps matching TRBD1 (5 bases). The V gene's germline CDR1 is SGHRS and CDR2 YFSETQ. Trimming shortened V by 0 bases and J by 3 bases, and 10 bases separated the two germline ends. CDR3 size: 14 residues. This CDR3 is CASSLAPQGYEQYF. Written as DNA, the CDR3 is TGCGCCAGCAGCTTGGCCCCCCAGGGCTACGAGCAGTACTTC. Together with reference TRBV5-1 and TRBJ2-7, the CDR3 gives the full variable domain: KAGVTQTPRYLIKTRGQQVTLSCSPISGHRSVSWYQQTPGQGLQFLFEYFSETQRNKGNFPGRFSGRQFSNSRSEMNVSTLELGDSALYLCASSLAPQGYEQYFGPGTRLTVT.

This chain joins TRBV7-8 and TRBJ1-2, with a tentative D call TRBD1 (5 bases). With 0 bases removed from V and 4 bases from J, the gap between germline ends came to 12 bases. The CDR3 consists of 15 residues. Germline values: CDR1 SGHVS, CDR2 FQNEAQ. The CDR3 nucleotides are TGTGCCAGCAGCTTAGCAGGGGTAGGGCCCTATGGCTACACCTTC. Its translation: CASSLAGVGPYGYTF.

The CDR3 DNA reads TGTGCCAGCAGTGGGTCAGCGGTTGTCGATGGCTACACCTTC. Its protein is CASSGSAVVDGYTF. The V gene is TRBV25-1, the J gene TRBJ1-2; unclear D gene. In germline, CDR1 is MGHDK, CDR2 SYGVNS. The CDR3 extends over 14 amino acids. Trimming took 4 bases from V and 6 from J, leaving 15 bases between them.

The CDR3 sequence: CASSPGQPNYGYTF. In DNA form, the CDR3 reads TGTGCCAGCAGCCCCGGACAGCCCAACTATGGCTACACCTTC. V is TRBV5-5 and J is TRBJ1-2, with D maybe TRBD1 (6 bases). V gave up 4 bases and J gave up 2 bases, with 12 bases separating them. The length of the CDR3 is 14 residues. Germline V gene lookup returns CDR1 SGHKS and CDR2 YYEKEE (reference sequence). The full variable domain, with the rest looked up from reference TRBV5-5 and TRBJ1-2, is DAGVTQSPTHLIKTRGQQVTLRCSPISGHKSVSWYQQVLGQGPQFIFQYYEKEERGRGNFPDRFSARQFPNYSSELNVNALLLGDSALYLCASSPGQPNYGYTFGSGTRLTVV.

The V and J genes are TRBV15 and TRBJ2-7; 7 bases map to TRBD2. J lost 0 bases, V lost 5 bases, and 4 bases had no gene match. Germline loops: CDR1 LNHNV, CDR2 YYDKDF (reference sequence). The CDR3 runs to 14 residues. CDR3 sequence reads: CATSFGGNSYEQYF. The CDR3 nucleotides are TGTGCCACCAGCTTCGGGGGGAACTCCTACGAGCAGTACTTC.

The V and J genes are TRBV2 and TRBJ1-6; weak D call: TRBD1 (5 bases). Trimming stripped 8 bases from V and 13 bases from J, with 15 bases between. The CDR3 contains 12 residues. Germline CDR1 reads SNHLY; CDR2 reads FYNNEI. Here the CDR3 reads CASARTAGPLHF. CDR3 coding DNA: TGTGCCAGCGCCAGGACGGCAGGGCCCCTCCACTTT.

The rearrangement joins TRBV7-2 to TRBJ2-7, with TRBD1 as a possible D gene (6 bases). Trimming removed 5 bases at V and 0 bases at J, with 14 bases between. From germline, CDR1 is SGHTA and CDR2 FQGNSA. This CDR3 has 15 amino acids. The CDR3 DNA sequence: TGTGCCAGCAGCCCACAGGGCCAAAGCTCCTACGAGCAGTACTTC. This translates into CASSPQGQSSYEQYF.